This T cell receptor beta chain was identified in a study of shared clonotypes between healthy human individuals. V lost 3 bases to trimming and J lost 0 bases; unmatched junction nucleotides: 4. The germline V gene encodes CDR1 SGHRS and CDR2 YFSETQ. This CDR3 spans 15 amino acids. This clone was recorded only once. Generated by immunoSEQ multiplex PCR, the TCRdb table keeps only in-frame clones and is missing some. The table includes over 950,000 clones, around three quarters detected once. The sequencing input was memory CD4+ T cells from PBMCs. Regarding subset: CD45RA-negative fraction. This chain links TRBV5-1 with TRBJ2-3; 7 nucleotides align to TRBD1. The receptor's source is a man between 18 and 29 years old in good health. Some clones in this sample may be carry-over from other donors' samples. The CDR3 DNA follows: TGCGCCAGCAGCTGGACAGGTTCTAGCACAGATACGCAGTATTTT. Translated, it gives CASSWTGSSTDTQYF.